This entry is about one T cell receptor beta chain. The source of the sample is a study of beta chain features in type 1 diabetes. Study background: No age, gender or cell yield differences were seen between patients and healthy donors.

Trimming cost V 0 bases and J 4 bases, with 5 bases left between them. Germline CDR1 and CDR2: SGDLS and YYNGEE. The CDR3 loop spans 13 amino acids. cDNA synthesis used the whole RNA isolate, giving expressed TCRB sequences. Clones were read by immunoSEQ multiplex PCR, and TCRdb kept only the in-frame ones, dropping some. The top ten clones hold approximately 4% of a sample with about 240,000 clones, 25% to 35% of them seen once. The V call is TRBV9, the J call TRBJ2-1; D unresolved. Material for sequencing was central memory CD4+ T cells from blood. The clonotype was recovered from a man younger than 45 in good health. DNA of the CDR3: TGTGCCAGCAGCGTAGCACTGTACAATGAGCAGTTCTTC. This translates into CASSVALYNEQFF.